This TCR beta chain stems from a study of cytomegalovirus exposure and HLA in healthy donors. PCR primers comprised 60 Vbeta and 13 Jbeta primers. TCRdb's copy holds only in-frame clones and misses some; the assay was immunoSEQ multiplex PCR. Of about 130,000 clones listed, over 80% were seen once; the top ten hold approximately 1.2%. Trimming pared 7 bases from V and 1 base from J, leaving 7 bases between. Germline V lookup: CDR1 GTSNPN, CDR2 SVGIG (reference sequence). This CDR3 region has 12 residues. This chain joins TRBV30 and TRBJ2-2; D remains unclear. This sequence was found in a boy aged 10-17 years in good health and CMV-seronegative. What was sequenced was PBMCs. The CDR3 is CASLGNTGELFF. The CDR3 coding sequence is TGTGCCTCCCTAGGGAACACCGGGGAGCTGTTTTTT.